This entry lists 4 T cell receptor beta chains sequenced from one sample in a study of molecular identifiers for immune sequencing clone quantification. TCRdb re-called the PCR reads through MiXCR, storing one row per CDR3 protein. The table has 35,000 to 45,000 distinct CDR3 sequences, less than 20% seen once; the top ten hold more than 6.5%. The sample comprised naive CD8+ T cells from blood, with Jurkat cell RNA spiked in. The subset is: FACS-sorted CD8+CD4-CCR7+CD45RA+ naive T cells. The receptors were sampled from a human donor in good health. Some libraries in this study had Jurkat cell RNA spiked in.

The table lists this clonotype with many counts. CDR3 DNA: TGCGCCAGCAACTCTGGGACAAACCTCTACGAGCAGTACTTC. Protein product: CASNSGTNLYEQYF. The chain has TRBV5-1 and TRBJ2-7; D may be TRBD1 (6 bases). V lost 6 bases, J lost 3 bases, and 16 bases lay in between. In germline, CDR1 is SGHRS, CDR2 YFSETQ. The CDR3 covers 14 residues.

As DNA, the CDR3 is TGTGCCTGGGACAGGGGGAACACAGAAGTCTTCTTT. Translating gives CAWDRGNTEVFF. The gene calls are TRBV30 and TRBJ1-1; the match to TRBD1 covers 9 bases. The CDR3 consists of 12 residues. Germline loops: CDR1 GTSNPN, CDR2 SVGIG (reference sequence). The V and J ends lost 5 bases and 14 bases, in that order; junction bases with no gene match: 12.

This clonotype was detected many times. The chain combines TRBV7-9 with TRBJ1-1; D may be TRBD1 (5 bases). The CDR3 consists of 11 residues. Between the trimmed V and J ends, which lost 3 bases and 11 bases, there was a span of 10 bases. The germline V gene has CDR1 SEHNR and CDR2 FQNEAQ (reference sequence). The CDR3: CASSFQGVAFF. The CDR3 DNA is TGTGCCAGCAGCTTCCAAGGGGTGGCTTTCTTT.

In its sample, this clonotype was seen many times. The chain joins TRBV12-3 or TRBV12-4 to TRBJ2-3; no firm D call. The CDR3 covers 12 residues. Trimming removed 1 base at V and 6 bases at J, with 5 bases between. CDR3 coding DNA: TGTGCCAGCAGTTTAGAGGCTGATACGCAGTATTTT. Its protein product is CASSLEADTQYF.